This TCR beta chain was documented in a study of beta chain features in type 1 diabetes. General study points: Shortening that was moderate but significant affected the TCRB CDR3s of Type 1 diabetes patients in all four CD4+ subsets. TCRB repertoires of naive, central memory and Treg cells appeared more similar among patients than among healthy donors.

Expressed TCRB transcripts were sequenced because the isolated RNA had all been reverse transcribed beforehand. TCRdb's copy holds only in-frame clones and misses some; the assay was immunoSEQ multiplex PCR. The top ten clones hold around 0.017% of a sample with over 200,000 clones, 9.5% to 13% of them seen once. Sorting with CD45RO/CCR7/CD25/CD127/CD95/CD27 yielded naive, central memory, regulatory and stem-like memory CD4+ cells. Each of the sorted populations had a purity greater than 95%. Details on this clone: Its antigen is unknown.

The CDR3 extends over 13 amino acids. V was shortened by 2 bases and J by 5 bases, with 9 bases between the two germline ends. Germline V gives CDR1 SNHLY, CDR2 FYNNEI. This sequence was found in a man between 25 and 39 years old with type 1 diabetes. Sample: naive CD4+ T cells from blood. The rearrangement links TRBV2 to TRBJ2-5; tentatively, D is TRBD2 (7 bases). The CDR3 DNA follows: TGTGCCAGCAGTGAACGGGGGGCGGAGACCCAGTACTTC. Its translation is CASSERGAETQYF.